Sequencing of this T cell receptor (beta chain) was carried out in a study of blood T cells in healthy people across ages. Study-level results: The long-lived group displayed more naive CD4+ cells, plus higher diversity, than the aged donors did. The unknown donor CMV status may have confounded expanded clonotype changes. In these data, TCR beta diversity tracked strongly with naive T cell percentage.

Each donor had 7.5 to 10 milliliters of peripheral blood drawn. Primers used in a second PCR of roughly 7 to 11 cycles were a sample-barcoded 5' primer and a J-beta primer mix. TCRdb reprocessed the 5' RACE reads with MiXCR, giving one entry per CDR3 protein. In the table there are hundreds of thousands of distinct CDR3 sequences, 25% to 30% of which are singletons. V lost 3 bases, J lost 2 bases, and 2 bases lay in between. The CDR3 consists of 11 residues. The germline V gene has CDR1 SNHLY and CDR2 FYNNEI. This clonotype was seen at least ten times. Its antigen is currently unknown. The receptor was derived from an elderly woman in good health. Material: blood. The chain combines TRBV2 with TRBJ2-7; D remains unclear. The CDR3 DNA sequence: TGTGCCAGCAGTGACCCCTACGAGCAGTACTTC. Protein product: CASSDPYEQYF.